The source of this TCR beta chain is a study of blood T cell repertoires in COVID-19. Sequenced by immunoSEQ multiplex PCR; TCRdb stores in-frame clones only, minus some. The data show fewer than 300,000 clones, with around 82% seen just once and roughly 3.1% held by the top ten. The sequence came from a woman aged 18 to 35 with acute or convalescent COVID-19. The source material was peripheral blood.

CDR3 nucleotide sequence: TGTGCCAGCAGTTACTCGGGACAGATCGTGGAAGCTTTCTTT. As protein: CASSYSGQIVEAFF. The genes are TRBV6-5 and TRBJ1-1; 7 bases match TRBD1. Looked up from germline, CDR1 is MNHEY and CDR2 is SVGAGI. With 0 bases clipped from V and 8 bases from J, the junction kept 6 bases outside the gene matches. The CDR3 totals 14 residues.